This entry is about one T cell receptor (beta chain). As yet, its antigen is unknown. Assay: immunoSEQ multiplex PCR; the TCRdb copy retains only in-frame clones and omits some. The data contain 35,000 to 45,000 clones, roughly 94% of them singletons. Germline CDR1 is SGHRS and CDR2 is YFSETQ. This CDR3 has 13 residues. V dropped 4 bases and J dropped 1 base, with 5 bases sitting between them. The sample comes from a study of T cell clonotyping in hematopoietic cell transplantation. Whole-study results and caveats: After transplant, recipient diversity fell while pathologically expanded clonotypes grew through day 180. Few recipient clonotypes overlapped donors; over 97% were de novo at given depth. Higher Inverse Simpson Index values in graft donor and pretransplant recipient predicted broader posttransplant TCR diversity. Without cell sorting, CD4 versus CD8 contributions remain unresolved.

The time point here: recipient sample about 28 days before transplant, after cytoreduction. This receptor was taken from a man aged 35-49 years with chronic myeloid leukemia. Some clones in this sample may be carry-over from other donors' samples. The V gene is TRBV5-1, the J gene TRBJ2-2; unclear D gene. The material was peripheral blood mononuclear cells, obtained before stem cell transplant. Written as DNA, the CDR3 is TGCGCCAGCAGCCCCGAGAACACCGGGGAGCTGTTTTTT. Translating gives CASSPENTGELFF.